This TCR beta chain emerged from a study of T-cell reconstitution after alpha-beta-depleted transplantation in children. Using unique molecular identifiers, the investigators prepared the TCRbeta library. TCRdb itself ran the PCR reads through MiXCR, one entry per CDR3 protein. This sample has about 580,000 distinct CDR3 sequences; 27% occur once, and the top ten carry under 45%. The receptor was derived from a boy under two years old with Wiskott-Aldrich syndrome, due to receive a stem cell transplant. The source was PBMCs, collected before TCRalphabeta/CD19-depleted stem cell transplant.

CDR3 nucleotides: TGCAGTGCTAGTCCCCTAGCGGGAGGGCCGGTCGAGCAGTACTTC. Encoded protein: CSASPLAGGPVEQYF. This rearrangement joins TRBV20-1 to TRBJ2-7; 12 nucleotides align to TRBD2. Losses at the gene ends were 3 bases for V and 6 bases for J; bases not matched to a gene: 9. Germline V gives CDR1 DFQATT, CDR2 SNEGSKA (reference sequence). The CDR3 covers 15 residues.